The 27 T cell receptor beta chains below all came from one sample that was sequenced in a study of blood T cell repertoires in COVID-19. TCRdb's table, derived via immunoSEQ multiplex PCR, lists solely in-frame clones and lacks some. The sample shows approximately 220,000 clones, 80% to 90% of them seen only once. Sequenced sample: peripheral blood. All receptors come from a woman between 55 and 75 years old who had recovered from COVID-19.

The chain joins TRBV11-3 to TRBJ2-3; maybe TRBD2 (6 bases). There are 16 residues in the CDR3. Germline values: CDR1 SGHNT, CDR2 YENEEA. Trimming removed 6 bases at V and 6 bases at J, with 22 bases between. The CDR3 region is CASSSTAGTARDTQYF. The CDR3 region has the DNA TGTGCCAGCAGTTCTACGGCGGGGACCGCCCGGGATACGCAGTATTTT. The full variable domain, completed using reference TRBV11-3 and TRBJ2-3, is EAGVVQSPRYKIIEKKQPVAFWCNPISGHNTLYWYLQNLGQGPELLIRYENEEAVDDSQLPKDRFSAERLKGVDSTLKIQPAELGDSAVYLCASSSTAGTARDTQYFGPGTRLTVL.

J is TRBJ1-6 and V is TRBV15, with D perhaps TRBD1 (5 bases). The germline V gene encodes CDR1 LNHNV and CDR2 YYDKDF (reference sequence). Trimming left V 3 bases short and J 4 bases short, with 10 bases between. The CDR3 extends over 15 amino acids. In DNA form, the CDR3 reads TGTGCCACCAGCAGTGGGACTGTTTATAATTCACCCCTCCACTTT. This gives the protein CATSSGTVYNSPLHF.

The table lists this clone with a count of one. This sequence joins TRBV30 and TRBJ1-1, with D hard to call. The ends were cut back, 2 bases at V and 5 bases at J, with 12 bases in the middle. The CDR3 is 13 residues long. CDR1 and CDR2 (germline): GTSNPN, SVGIG (reference sequence). The CDR3, as DNA: TGTGCCTGGAGTCCCAACGGGTATACTGAAGCTTTCTTT. Its protein product is CAWSPNGYTEAFF.

This chain connects TRBV6-5 to TRBJ2-2, with D possibly being TRBD1 (6 bases). The germline V gene encodes CDR1 MNHEY and CDR2 SVGAGI. The CDR3 contains 15 residues. Trimming left V 6 bases short and J 3 bases short, with 14 bases between. The CDR3 DNA is TGTGCCAGCAGACTCGACAGGTTGGACACCGGGGAGCTGTTTTTT. Its protein is CASRLDRLDTGELFF.

This chain links TRBV29-1 with TRBJ1-1, with D unresolved. V lost 5 bases and J lost 1, with 5 bases in between. The CDR3 is made up of 11 amino acids. Germline V gives CDR1 SQVTM, CDR2 ANQGSEA. The CDR3: CSVSGNTEAFF. CDR3 sequence (DNA): TGCAGCGTTTCGGGGAACACTGAAGCTTTCTTT.

The chain carries TRBV10-3 and TRBJ2-3, with 7 bases lining up with TRBD2. This CDR3 has 16 amino acids. The J segment lost 3 bases and the V segment lost 6 bases, leaving 12 bases of the junction unmatched. The V gene's germline CDR1 is ENHRY and CDR2 SYGVKD. This chain's CDR3 is CAIRGGDPEGTDTQYF. In DNA, the CDR3 is TGTGCCATCAGGGGGGGGGACCCGGAAGGGACAGATACGCAGTATTTT.

The V gene is TRBV16, the J gene TRBJ1-6; TRBD1 agrees at 9 bases. V shed 2 bases and J 5 bases; nucleotides not matched to a gene: 10. Per the germline V gene, CDR1 is KGHSY and CDR2 is FQNENV. CDR3 size: 18 residues. CDR3 protein: CASSQRRGGDRDNSPLHF. CDR3 nucleotide sequence: TGTGCCAGCAGCCAAAGGCGAGGAGGGGACAGGGATAATTCACCCCTCCACTTT.

The V gene is TRBV10-3, the J gene TRBJ1-6, with a possible D match to TRBD1 (5 bases). The germline gives CDR1 ENHRY, CDR2 SYGVKD. This CDR3 has 14 amino acids. The V gene lost 6 bases and the J gene lost 10 bases, with 16 bases spanning the gap. Here the CDR3 reads CAISSGRAGSPLHF. As DNA, the CDR3 is TGTGCCATCAGCTCCGGCAGGGCGGGATCACCCCTCCACTTT.

This clone was recorded only once. The chain has TRBV12-3 or TRBV12-4 and TRBJ1-3; D call uncertain. V gave up 6 bases and J gave up 11 bases, with 11 bases separating them. The CDR3 extends over 11 amino acids. The CDR3 region has the DNA TGTGCCAGCAGCCCACGCGCGGCCATATATTTT. It translates to CASSPRAAIYF.

The chain is built from TRBV6-2 or TRBV6-3 and TRBJ1-2; 8 bases agree with TRBD1. The length of the CDR3 is 17 residues. Germline V gene sequence: CDR1 MNHEY, CDR2 SVGEGT. The junction had 10 bases not matched to a gene; V was cut back by 4 bases and J by 0 bases. Written as DNA, the CDR3 is TGTGCCAGCAGTTCCTCGGGACAGGCCTCTTCTAACTATGGCTACACCTTC. This gives the protein CASSSSGQASSNYGYTF.

V gene TRBV30 combines with J gene TRBJ1-2; weak D call: TRBD1 (6 bases). The germline CDR1 and CDR2 sequences are GTSNPN and SVGIG (reference sequence). V was trimmed by 0 bases and J by 1 base, leaving 12 bases between them. CDR3 length: 15 residues. CDR3 sequence: CAWSVRGGDNYGYTF. The CDR3 DNA reads as TGTGCCTGGAGTGTCAGGGGAGGGGATAACTATGGCTACACCTTC.

V is TRBV11-1 and J is TRBJ2-7, with 9 bases lining up with TRBD1. The trim removed 6 bases at V and 4 bases at J, leaving 7 bases unmatched. The CDR3 sequence is 14 residues long. The germline gives CDR1 SGHAT, CDR2 FQDESV (reference sequence). CDR3 region: CASSHGQGLYEQYF. CDR3 bases: TGTGCCAGCAGTCACGGACAGGGGTTATACGAGCAGTACTTC.

CDR3 in amino acids: CASSLAGLAGNNEQFF. The CDR3 coding sequence is TGTGCCAGCAGCTTAGCGGGACTAGCGGGGAACAATGAGCAGTTCTTC. The rearrangement joins TRBV7-6 to TRBJ2-1; 13 positions agree with TRBD2. CDR3 length: 16 residues. V lost 0 bases, J lost 5 bases, and 1 base stayed unmatched. Germline V gene sequence: CDR1 SGHVS, CDR2 FNYEAQ.

The chain combines TRBV5-4 with TRBJ2-3; D perhaps matches TRBD2 (5 bases). Trimming took 3 bases from V and 4 from J, leaving 12 bases between them. The CDR3 has 14 residues. The germline gives CDR1 SGHNT, CDR2 YYREEE (reference sequence). CDR3 sequence reads: CASSSEVEADTQYF. CDR3 sequence (DNA): TGTGCCAGCAGCTCTGAGGTGGAGGCAGATACGCAGTATTTT.

The rearrangement joins TRBV4-2 to TRBJ2-1; 8 positions match TRBD2. The V gene end was trimmed by 0 bases and the J gene end by 3 bases; junction bases not matched to a gene: 10. Germline CDR1 reads LGHNA; CDR2 reads YNFKEQ. The CDR3 contains 18 residues. CDR3 in DNA: TGTGCCAGCAGCCAAGATTTTTTTGGCGGGGGGTACTACAATGAGCAGTTCTTC. Amino acid sequence: CASSQDFFGGGYYNEQFF.

The chain has TRBV7-9 and TRBJ1-2, with 9 bases that match TRBD1. The CDR3 consists of 14 residues. V shed 2 bases, J shed 8 bases, and the junction held 6 bases outside the gene matches. Germline CDR1 is SEHNR and CDR2 is FQNEAQ (reference sequence). The CDR3 DNA sequence: TGTGCCAGCAGCTTACGGGACAGGGATTTCGGCTACACCTTC. Translated, it gives CASSLRDRDFGYTF.

This sequence joins TRBV6-1 and TRBJ2-6; 7 nucleotides align to TRBD1. V lost 4 bases and J lost 0; bases outside the gene matches: 6. The CDR3 runs to 17 residues. Germline loops: CDR1 MNHNS, CDR2 SASEGT. CDR3 in DNA: TGTGCCAGCAGTGGCTGGGACAGTAACTCTGGGGCCAACGTCCTGACTTTC. This codes for CASSGWDSNSGANVLTF.

The chain uses TRBV19 and TRBJ1-1; D uncertain. Per germline, CDR1 LNHDA and CDR2 SQIVND (reference sequence). V was shortened by 1 base and J by 3 bases, with 9 bases between the two germline ends. The CDR3 loop spans 14 amino acids. This CDR3 reads CASSIAGIDTEAFF. Here the CDR3 DNA reads TGTGCCAGTAGTATAGCCGGGATCGACACTGAAGCTTTCTTT.

The J gene is TRBJ1-1, the V gene TRBV2; D is perhaps TRBD1 (6 bases). CDR3 size: 13 residues. V was cut by 5 bases and J by 2 bases, with 9 bases left in between. Germline V gene sequence: CDR1 SNHLY, CDR2 FYNNEI. CDR3 loop: CASSQDSNTEAFF. CDR3 DNA sequence: TGTGCCAGCAGTCAGGACAGTAACACTGAAGCTTTCTTT.

The chain employs TRBV7-9 and TRBJ2-7; 10 bases are shared with TRBD2. The CDR3 length is 14 residues. Germline V gene lookup returns CDR1 SEHNR and CDR2 FQNEAQ (reference sequence). Trimming removed 1 base from V and 6 bases from J; junction bases left unmatched: 3. As DNA, the CDR3 is TGTGCCAGCAGCTTAGGGCTAGCGGGGGCCGAGCAGTACTTC. Translation gives CASSLGLAGAEQYF. Looking up the rest from reference TRBV7-9 and TRBJ2-7 gives the full variable domain: DTGVSQNPRHKITKRGQNVTFRCDPISEHNRLYWYRQTLGQGPEFLTYFQNEAQLEKSRLLSDRFSAERPKGSFSTLEIQRTEQGDSAMYLCASSLGLAGAEQYFGPGTRLTVT.

A remark on this clone: This same CDR3 is encoded by further DNA sequences in the sample. V gene TRBV6-1 combines with J gene TRBJ1-2; D might be TRBD1 (5 bases). V lost 0 bases and J 4 bases, leaving 12 bases between the germline ends. Germline values: CDR1 MNHNS, CDR2 SASEGT. This CDR3 has 15 residues. The CDR3: CASSEAGGMGYGYTF. CDR3 coding DNA: TGTGCCAGCAGTGAAGCGGGGGGGATGGGCTATGGCTACACCTTC.

V is TRBV9 and J is TRBJ2-5, with 14 bases fitting TRBD2. The CDR3 sequence is 17 residues long. V lost 4 bases and J lost 2; bases outside the gene matches: 7. Germline assignment: CDR1 SGDLS and CDR2 YYNGEE. The chain's CDR3 is CASSLGTSGGRQETQYF. The CDR3 region has the DNA TGTGCCAGCAGCCTAGGGACTAGCGGGGGTAGACAAGAGACCCAGTACTTC.

The chain employs TRBV5-4 and TRBJ2-3; the D is unclear. CDR1 is SGHNT and CDR2 is YYREEE in the germline V gene (reference sequence). The CDR3 totals 12 residues. Between the trimmed V and J ends, which lost 1 base and 5 bases, there was a span of 5 bases. CDR3 bases: TGTGCCAGCAGCTTGTCGGGAGATACGCAGTATTTT. This codes for CASSLSGDTQYF. The whole variable domain, filled in from reference TRBV5-4 and TRBJ2-3, reads ETGVTQSPTHLIKTRGQQVTLRCSSQSGHNTVSWYQQALGQGPQFIFQYYREEENGRGNFPPRFSGLQFPNYSSELNVNALELDDSALYLCASSLSGDTQYFGPGTRLTVL.

The CDR3 region is CAIRPGQGPGNTIYF. In DNA, the CDR3 is TGTGCCATCAGACCGGGACAGGGCCCCGGAAACACCATATATTTT. V gene TRBV10-3 combines with J gene TRBJ1-3, with 9 bases identical to TRBD1. The CDR3 loop spans 15 amino acids. Germline V gives CDR1 ENHRY, CDR2 SYGVKD. Trimming at V came to 6 bases and at J to 4 bases, leaving 7 bases not matched to a gene.

The V and J genes are TRBV11-3 and TRBJ2-3; the match to TRBD1 covers 7 bases. Germline CDR1 and CDR2: SGHNT and YENEEA. Trimming took 6 bases from V and 4 from J; bases not matched to a gene: 13. CDR3 length: 16 amino acids. This CDR3 is CASSRKTGLVSDTQYF. The CDR3 DNA reads TGTGCCAGCAGTCGAAAGACAGGGTTGGTGTCAGATACGCAGTATTTT.

The chain's CDR3 is CASRSDRGNYNEQFF. CDR3 nucleotides: TGTGCCAGCCGGTCGGACAGGGGGAATTACAATGAGCAGTTCTTC. The gene calls are TRBV2 and TRBJ2-1; 10 bases line up with TRBD1. This CDR3 has 15 residues. CDR1 and CDR2 from the germline V gene are SNHLY and FYNNEI. The V segment lost 8 bases and the J segment 4 bases; nucleotides outside the gene matches: 8.

The chain joins TRBV9 to TRBJ1-1; TRBD1 matches 9 bases. This CDR3 has 13 amino acids. Trimming took 4 bases from V and 10 from J; bases not matched to a gene: 8. From germline, CDR1 is SGDLS and CDR2 YYNGEE. CDR3 protein: CASSPGQGFGAFF. The CDR3 nucleotides are TGTGCCAGCAGCCCGGGACAGGGCTTTGGAGCTTTCTTT.